Listed here are 27 T cell receptor beta chains from one sample, sequenced in a study of T cells expressing NK-cell markers. TCRdb reprocessed the 5' RACE reads; each CDR3 protein has one entry and no DNA is given. This listing includes some 340,000 distinct CDR3 sequences. Input material: blood T cells: a sorted CD56 or NKG2C T cell subset, CD4+ or CD8+ T cells, or bulk PBMC T cells (not recorded which). Receptor source: a man aged 18 to 70 in good health.

The rearrangement joins TRBV12-3 or TRBV12-4 to TRBJ2-3; TCRdb returns TRBD1, unconfirmable since there is no DNA. This CDR3 has 14 amino acids. The CDR3 spells CASADGGRTDTQYF.

The J gene is TRBJ1-2, the V gene TRBV15; TCRdb's assignment of TRBD1 cannot be checked, as there is no DNA. Germline lookup yields CDR1 LNHNV and CDR2 YYDKDF (reference sequence). CDR3 length: 14 amino acids. The CDR3 sequence: CATSWGTGEYGYTF.

The J gene is TRBJ2-3, the V gene TRBV9; there is no DNA to check the TCRdb D call of TRBD2. The CDR3 is made up of 15 amino acids. The germline V gene encodes CDR1 SGDLS and CDR2 YYNGEE. This CDR3 is CASSVTSGGAGTQYF.

V and J are TRBV6-1 and TRBJ2-3; with no DNA, the TCRdb D assignment of TRBD1 cannot be verified. There are 13 residues in the CDR3. CDR1 and CDR2 from the germline V gene are MNHNS and SASEGT. The CDR3 protein is CASRPRQADTQYF.

The rearrangement uses TRBV6-1 and TRBJ2-3; the D call from TCRdb, TRBD1, cannot be confirmed without DNA. CDR1 and CDR2 from the germline V gene are MNHNS and SASEGT. This CDR3 is built from 15 residues. The CDR3 loop is CASCTGDRRTDTQYF.

V is TRBV5-1 and J is TRBJ2-6; TCRdb's D call, TRBD1, is unchecked because there is no DNA. There are 20 residues in the CDR3. Germline CDR1 is SGHRS and CDR2 is YFSETQ. The CDR3: CASSLTLRGAGGSGANVLTF. The whole variable domain, filled in from reference TRBV5-1 and TRBJ2-6, reads KAGVTQTPRYLIKTRGQQVTLSCSPISGHRSVSWYQQTPGQGLQFLFEYFSETQRNKGNFPGRFSGRQFSNSRSEMNVSTLELGDSALYLCASSLTLRGAGGSGANVLTFGAGSRLTVL.

The chain recombines TRBV2 with TRBJ2-2; TCRdb selects TRBD1, and the lack of DNA leaves this call unchecked. This CDR3 is built from 15 residues. CDR1 is SNHLY and CDR2 is FYNNEI in the germline V gene. The CDR3 sequence: CASLGSGGRPGELFF.

The chain combines TRBV7-2 with TRBJ2-1. This CDR3 is built from 12 residues. Germline CDR1 is SGHTA and CDR2 is FQGNSA. This chain's CDR3 is CASSSQYNEQFF.

V gene TRBV11-2 combines with J gene TRBJ2-1; TCRdb reports TRBD1, a call that lacks DNA to check it against. The CDR3 loop spans 16 amino acids. Germline CDR1 reads SGHAT; CDR2 reads FQNNGV. CDR3 loop: CASSSPKGLGGNEQFF.

This chain connects TRBV5-1 to TRBJ1-2; TCRdb selects TRBD1, and the lack of DNA leaves this call unchecked. The CDR3 totals 16 residues. Germline V gives CDR1 SGHRS, CDR2 YFSETQ. CDR3 region: CASSVSSGTGDGGYTF. Together with reference TRBV5-1 and TRBJ1-2, the CDR3 gives the full variable domain: KAGVTQTPRYLIKTRGQQVTLSCSPISGHRSVSWYQQTPGQGLQFLFEYFSETQRNKGNFPGRFSGRQFSNSRSEMNVSTLELGDSALYLCASSVSSGTGDGGYTFGSGTRLTVV.

The chain carries TRBV18 and TRBJ1-5; TCRdb designates TRBD1, a call that cannot be tested without DNA. The CDR3 runs 12 residues. Germline assignment: CDR1 KGHSH and CDR2 LQKENI. The CDR3 sequence: CASSLQGRPQHF. The full variable domain, in which reference TRBV18 and TRBJ1-5 provide the parts outside the CDR3, is NAGVMQNPRHLVRRRGQEARLRCSPMKGHSHVYWYRQLPEEGLKFMVYLQKENIIDESGMPKERFSAEFPKEGPSILRIQQVVRGDSAAYFCASSLQGRPQHFGDGTRLSIL.

The chain couples TRBV3-1 to TRBJ1-2. The germline V gene encodes CDR1 LGHDT and CDR2 YNNKEL (reference sequence). This CDR3 is 12 amino acids long. The CDR3 sequence is CASSGKSGDSTF. The whole variable domain, remainder taken from reference TRBV3-1 and TRBJ1-2, is DTAVSQTPKYLVTQMGNDKSIKCEQNLGHDTMYWYKQDSKKFLKIMFSYNNKELIINETVPNRFSPKSPDKAHLNLHINSLELGDSAVYFCASSGKSGDSTFGSGTRLTVV.

The chain recombines TRBV18 with TRBJ1-4. The V gene's germline CDR1 is KGHSH and CDR2 LQKENI. The CDR3 totals 15 residues. The CDR3 loop is CASSPQGAVGEKLFF.

The chain links TRBV12-3 or TRBV12-4 to TRBJ1-2; TCRdb lists TRBD1, though no DNA is available to test this call. CDR3 size: 13 residues. This chain's CDR3 is CASSPTTGPGNTF.

J is TRBJ2-2 and V is TRBV11-2; the D call of TRBD1 rests on TCRdb alone, since no DNA is present to check it. CDR1 and CDR2 (germline): SGHAT, FQNNGV. This CDR3 has 12 amino acids. The CDR3 loop is CASSLQGRELFF.

The genes are TRBV6-6 and TRBJ1-5; TCRdb returns TRBD1, unconfirmable since there is no DNA. The CDR3 runs 13 residues. CDR1 is MNHNY and CDR2 is SVGAGI in the germline V gene (reference sequence). CDR3 residues: CASRAPRDQPQHF.

The CDR3 loop is CASSLAGGRYSGNTIYF. V and J are TRBV12-3 or TRBV12-4 and TRBJ1-3; TCRdb's D call of TRBD1 is untestable without DNA. There are 17 residues in the CDR3.

J is TRBJ2-3 and V is TRBV20-1; lacking DNA, the TRBD1 call made by TCRdb goes unchecked. CDR1 and CDR2 (germline): DFQATT, SNEGSKA (reference sequence). The CDR3 contains 16 residues. The CDR3 loop is CSARSNGNLRTDTQYF.

This rearrangement joins TRBV6-1 to TRBJ1-4; TCRdb's D call, TRBD1, is unchecked because there is no DNA. Germline V CDR1 and CDR2: MNHNS, SASEGT. The CDR3 runs to 15 residues. The CDR3 sequence is CASRRDRTTNEKLFF.

The chain links TRBV28 to TRBJ1-6; TCRdb designates TRBD1, a call that cannot be tested without DNA. The CDR3 runs 14 residues. The germline CDR1 and CDR2 sequences are MDHEN and SYDVKM. CDR3: CASTKAGSRSPLHF.

This sequence joins TRBV5-1 and TRBJ2-3; TCRdb selects TRBD1, and the lack of DNA leaves this call unchecked. Germline V gene sequence: CDR1 SGHRS, CDR2 YFSETQ. This CDR3 is built from 15 residues. CDR3 amino acids: CASSLDKARADTQYF.

The chain employs TRBV9 and TRBJ2-7; TCRdb indicates TRBD1, and absent DNA this call remains unverified. CDR1 is SGDLS, CDR2 YYNGEE, per germline. The CDR3 contains 14 residues. The CDR3 is CASSLTGRGGEQYF.

This chain connects TRBV4-2 to TRBJ2-4; TCRdb's D call of TRBD2 is untestable without DNA. CDR1 and CDR2 (germline): LGHNA, YNFKEQ. The CDR3 has 17 amino acids. CDR3 amino acids: CASSHPAGEIAKNIQYF.

The chain couples TRBV20-1 to TRBJ1-6; TCRdb calls TRBD1, which cannot be checked without DNA. The CDR3 consists of 13 residues. Germline CDR1 is DFQATT and CDR2 is SNEGSKA (reference sequence). The CDR3 region is CSARSGANSPLHF.

V usage is TRBV12-3 or TRBV12-4 and J usage is TRBJ2-1; checking the TCRdb D call of TRBD1 is not possible without DNA. CDR3 size: 13 residues. CDR3 sequence reads: CAWGRGVNNEQFF.

The rearrangement uses TRBV18 and TRBJ2-7; TCRdb reports TRBD1, a call that lacks DNA to check it against. The germline gives CDR1 KGHSH, CDR2 LQKENI. The CDR3 length is 13 residues. The CDR3 reads CASWTGSSHEQYF.

The chain links TRBV11-2 to TRBJ2-6; TCRdb reports TRBD1, a call that lacks DNA to check it against. The CDR3 is made up of 18 amino acids. Germline CDR1 and CDR2: SGHAT and FQNNGV. CDR3 region: CASSFSRDRTTEANVLTF.